The clone carrying this TCR beta chain was recorded once. This beta chain lies outside the target of a library built for alpha chains; its clone size means little. The CDR3 consists of 13 residues. Germline V gene data show CDR1 as MNHEY and CDR2 as SMNVEV (reference sequence). With 6 bases clipped from V and 6 bases from J, the junction kept 7 bases outside the gene matches. In TCRdb, the RT-PCR reads were re-called with MiXCR into one record per CDR3 protein. Here the sample spans about 6,500 distinct CDR3 sequences, approximately 90% being singletons. This TCR came from a female donor in good health, serving as a healthy control. The material sequenced was memory CD4+ T cells from blood. The genes are TRBV27 and TRBJ1-2, with 7 bases aligning to TRBD1. CDR3 nucleotide sequence: TGTGCCAGCAGGCCCGAGGGGGCAGATGGCTACACCTTC. The encoded protein is CASRPEGADGYTF.